This T cell receptor (beta chain) was recovered during a study of blood T cell repertoires in COVID-19. Whole-study context: From the United States, Italy and Spain came samples of acute and convalescent COVID-19. PBMCs, B-cell-depleted T cells, or T cells provided the cDNA or gDNA that made up the material.

As handled by the study authors: Amplification from reference gene primers served as the basis for estimated nucleated cell counts. TCRdb keeps only in-frame clones here, not all; method: immunoSEQ multiplex PCR. Clone size and the V and J calls come from that table; the DNA yielded D and trimming. This sample has about 39,000 clones, with about 94% found just once. V shed 3 bases and J 1 base; nucleotides not matched to a gene: 3. The CDR3 covers 15 residues. Germline CDR1 is MGHRA and CDR2 is YSYEKL. Specimen: peripheral blood. The TCR was taken from a human donor with active COVID-19. The donor label of this sample is uncertain. The V and J genes are TRBV4-1 and TRBJ2-3; 8 positions match TRBD1. CDR3 sequence reads: CASSHSGQGTDTQYF. CDR3 DNA sequence: TGCGCCAGCAGCCATTCGGGACAGGGCACAGATACGCAGTATTTT.